These 5 T cell receptor beta chains share one sample of origin, sequenced in a study of T cell repertoires in cytomegalovirus infection. For these receptors, no antigen is known. Using its own MiXCR run on the reads, TCRdb lists one record per CDR3 protein. The table lists around 360,000 distinct CDR3 sequences, roughly 34% of them singletons, with approximately 15% in the top ten. The starting material was cultured PBMCs, obtained from culture after CMV antigen stimulation. The receptors stem from a human donor in good health (CMV status not recorded). Some clones in this sample may be carry-over from other donors' samples.

Written as DNA, the CDR3 is TGTGCCAGCAGCCTTCAATCAGGGGGCCTTGAGCAGTTCTTC. Translation gives CASSLQSGGLEQFF. The chain recombines TRBV5-4 with TRBJ2-1, with 8 bases matching TRBD1. The CDR3 spans 14 residues. Germline CDR1 reads SGHNT; CDR2 reads YYREEE (reference sequence). Unmatched junction bases numbered 9, after V lost 4 bases and J lost 9 bases. Full variable domain (outside the CDR3, taken from reference TRBV5-4 and TRBJ2-1): ETGVTQSPTHLIKTRGQQVTLRCSSQSGHNTVSWYQQALGQGPQFIFQYYREEENGRGNFPPRFSGLQFPNYSSELNVNALELDDSALYLCASSLQSGGLEQFFGPGTRLTVL.

The chain joins TRBV19 to TRBJ2-5; TRBD1 matches 8 bases. Germline V gene data show CDR1 as LNHDA and CDR2 as SQIVND (reference sequence). This CDR3 contains 15 residues. V lost 4 bases, J lost 5 bases, and 9 bases stayed unmatched. The CDR3 coding sequence is TGTGCCAGTAGTACCTCAGGGGGCTTAGGGGAGACCCAGTACTTC. It is translated as CASSTSGGLGETQYF. The full variable domain, with the rest looked up from reference TRBV19 and TRBJ2-5, is DGGITQSPKYLFRKEGQNVTLSCEQNLNHDAMYWYRQDPGQGLRLIYYSQIVNDFQKGDIAEGYSVSREKKESFPLTVTSAQKNPTAFYLCASSTSGGLGETQYFGPGTRLLVL.

This chain joins TRBV7-2 and TRBJ1-2; a possible D gene is TRBD1 (6 bases). The length of the CDR3 is 14 residues. Trimming took off 3 bases at V and 4 bases at J, with 12 bases between the two ends. Germline V gene lookup returns CDR1 SGHTA and CDR2 FQGNSA. CDR3 loop: CASSFGRGSYGYTF. In DNA, the CDR3 is TGTGCCAGCAGCTTTGGGAGGGGGAGCTATGGCTACACCTTC.

This clonotype was detected a few times. The chain links TRBV7-2 to TRBJ1-5; TRBD1 agrees at 7 bases. The J segment lost 6 bases and the V segment lost 5 bases, leaving 7 bases of the junction unmatched. Germline V gene lookup returns CDR1 SGHTA and CDR2 FQGNSA. This CDR3 has 14 amino acids. CDR3 nucleotide sequence: TGTGCCAGCAGCGCACAGGGGCCTCGTCAGCCCCAGCATTTT. As protein: CASSAQGPRQPQHF.

In its sample, this clonotype was seen a few times. V and J are TRBV27 and TRBJ1-1; D is uncertain. Trimming removed 3 bases from V and 5 bases from J, with 16 bases in between. CDR1 MNHEY and CDR2 SMNVEV come from the germline V gene (reference sequence). There are 15 residues in the CDR3. The CDR3 loop reads CASSLARLRGTEAFF. The CDR3 nucleotides are TGTGCCAGCAGTTTGGCCCGCTTGCGAGGGACTGAAGCTTTCTTT.